Following are 12 T cell receptor beta chains from one sample sequenced in a study of prognosis after radiotherapy for stage I lung cancer. The TCR beta CDR3 region was amplified from genomic DNA, with two rounds of multiplex PCR being used for the amplification. First-round PCR used primers specific to each TRBV and TRBJ gene. Each CDR3 protein gets one entry after TCRdb re-called the multiplex PCR reads with MiXCR. Of tens of thousands of distinct CDR3 sequences listed, around a third are singletons. This sample comprised PBMCs, obtained before or after stereotactic body radiation therapy (not recorded which). Source of these receptors: a donor aged 50 or older with non-small cell lung cancer.

CDR3 loop: CASSLVVAVVKYGYTF. The CDR3 DNA is TGTGCCAGCAGTTTAGTGGTGGCCGTCGTTAAATATGGCTACACCTTC. This chain uses TRBV28 with TRBJ1-2; no clear D. Germline V lookup: CDR1 MDHEN, CDR2 SYDVKM. This CDR3 spans 16 amino acids. Trimming took off 2 bases at V and 5 bases at J, with 18 bases between the two ends.

The chain links TRBV28 to TRBJ1-1, with 10 nucleotides matching TRBD1. The germline V gene encodes CDR1 MDHEN and CDR2 SYDVKM. The CDR3 spans 14 residues. The CDR3 DNA sequence: TGTGGCGGGGGGACAGGGGACCCCCCCCTTGAAGCTTTCTTT. Translation: CGGGTGDPPLEAFF.

A remark on this clonotype: A far larger clone is just one base off, so this is likely a read error. The chain joins TRBV6-8 to TRBJ1-2; D is unresolved. Trimming cost V 4 bases and J 6 bases, with 12 bases left between them. This CDR3 has 13 amino acids. The germline V gene has CDR1 MNHGY and CDR2 SAAAGT. The CDR3 DNA reads TGTGCCAGCAGTTCCGCCGGGAACCATGGCTACACCTTC. Encoded protein: CASSSAGNHGYTF.

This clonotype was detected ten times or more. The chain combines TRBV7-8 with TRBJ2-1; D uncertain. The V and J ends lost 5 bases and 4 bases respectively, with 15 bases between them. This CDR3 is built from 15 residues. From germline, CDR1 is SGHVS and CDR2 FQNEAQ. This CDR3 reads CASSPMGLRYNEQFF. In DNA, the CDR3 is TGTGCCAGCAGCCCAATGGGTCTCAGATACAATGAGCAGTTCTTC.

This clonotype was observed a handful of times. A much larger clone sits a single nucleotide away, making a read error possible. This chain connects TRBV6-1 to TRBJ2-5; unclear D gene. Germline-derived CDR1 and CDR2 are MNHNS and SASEGT. This CDR3 has 12 residues. The CDR3 region is CAGRTTTETQYF. The CDR3 coding sequence is TGTGCCGGCAGAACTACTACAGAGACCCAGTACTTC.

A word on this clonotype: A read error likely explains this, since a far larger clone differs by one base. The chain joins TRBV6-4 to TRBJ2-7; D tentatively fits TRBD1 or TRBD2 (6 bases each). The CDR3 runs 18 residues. V lost 2 bases and J 3 bases, leaving 23 bases between the germline ends. CDR1 is MRHNA and CDR2 is SNTAGT in the germline V gene. The CDR3 sequence: CASSDRCWGARLYYEQYF. Written as DNA, the CDR3 is TGTGCCAGCAGTGACAGGTGTTGGGGGGCTCGGCTGTACTACGAGCAGTACTTC.

Many counts were recorded for this clonotype. The chain joins TRBV30 to TRBJ2-3, with unresolved D. This CDR3 comprises 13 residues. V was cut by 3 bases and J by 5 bases, with 12 bases left in between. Germline CDR1 and CDR2: GTSNPN and SVGIG (reference sequence). The CDR3, as DNA: TGTGCCTGGAGAGGGAAAAACGTAGATACGCAGTATTTT. The encoded protein is CAWRGKNVDTQYF.

This clonotype was seen just once. The chain carries TRBV28 and TRBJ2-7, with D uncertain. CDR1 MDHEN and CDR2 SYDVKM come from the germline V gene. CDR3 length: 17 residues. The ends were cut back, 2 bases at V and 0 bases at J, with 17 bases in the middle. The CDR3 nucleotides read TGTGCCAGCAGTTTAAAAATACGGTCTCCCTGCTCCTACGAGCAGTACTTC. It yields the protein CASSLKIRSPCSYEQYF.

In the case of this clonotype: The junction departs from germline at one end; a sequencing error may be responsible. CDR3: CASSLGVSSNQHQHF. CDR3 DNA sequence: TGTGCCAGCAGTCTAGGTGTCAGCAGCAATCAGCACCAGCATTTT. The J gene is TRBJ1-5, the V gene TRBV12-3 or TRBV12-4; D uncertain. The CDR3 is 15 amino acids.

This clonotype was counted at least ten times. The chain is built from TRBV30 and TRBJ1-1, with D unclear. The germline gives CDR1 GTSNPN, CDR2 SVGIG (reference sequence). V was shortened by 5 bases and J by 11 bases, with 15 bases between the two germline ends. CDR3 size: 11 residues. CDR3: CAWGTEIRAFF. The CDR3 DNA reads as TGTGCCTGGGGAACCGAAATCAGGGCTTTCTTT.

This clonotype occurred many times. The J gene is TRBJ2-1, the V gene TRBV3-1; the D is unclear. The CDR3 loop spans 16 amino acids. Trimming removed 0 bases from V and 8 bases from J, with 17 bases in between. Germline loops: CDR1 LGHDT, CDR2 YNNKEL (reference sequence). CDR3: CASSQDLVGLMDEQFF. DNA of the CDR3: TGTGCCAGCAGCCAAGATTTGGTGGGCCTGATGGATGAGCAGTTCTTC.

This clonotype has ten or more counts. The chain joins TRBV10-2 to TRBJ1-2; possibly TRBD1 for D (5 bases). With 3 bases removed from V and 5 bases from J, the gap between germline ends came to 19 bases. CDR1 is WSHSY, CDR2 SAAADI, per germline. This CDR3 is 16 amino acids long. The CDR3 DNA is TGCGCCAGCAGTGATCGGCGGGGGTCCAAGGGATATGGCTACACCTTC. This codes for CASSDRRGSKGYGYTF.